The T cell receptor beta chain under discussion was sequenced for a study of blood T cell repertoires in COVID-19 (dated by TCRdb to 2020 to 2022). Background for the entire study: The collaborator samples originated in the United States, Italy and Spain and spanned the acute and convalescent phases of COVID-19. A freely available public database, intended as a resource for researchers studying the immune response to SARS-CoV-2, is where the repertoires were released. Samples were obtained from the ongoing ImmuneRACE study (first 160 participants) and from some 1,200 subjects provided by 6 global collaborators. The material from the prospective study consisted of cDNA or gDNA derived from T cells, B-cell-depleted T cells, or PBMCs. HLA class I and class II types, where available, came from metadata supplied by the sample provider rather than from assay-based typing. Subjects who had been exposed to COVID-19, were actively infected with it, or had recovered from it provided the deeply sampled blood TCRbeta repertoires that made up the dataset. The sample metadata nearly always contained a de-identified subject ID, COVID-19 status, age in years and sex.

Overall results and qualifications from the work: The quantity of clinical and demographic metadata differed by source and by participant and was supplied without curation.

TCRbeta CDR3 regions were amplified from genomic DNA by means of the immunoSEQ Assay, a bias-controlled multiplex PCR. The source study handled its data this way. Nucleated cell counts per sample were estimated from amplification of reference gene primers within the assay. To quantify the absolute abundance of each unique TCRbeta CDR3 rearrangement, sequence reads were collapsed and filtered. For each sample, productive Simpson clonality was calculated as the square root of Simpson's diversity index over productive rearrangements. TCRdb's version of the immuneACCESS table is confined to in-frame rearrangements and falls short of the full clone set. An unresolved V gene accounts for under half of the shortfall where checked; the remainder is of unknown origin. D and trimming come from the DNA, and the V and J calls and clone size come from that table. In all, the sample holds some 200,000 clones, and roughly nine tenths of those were seen once. About a tenth of the sample is in the top ten clones.

Comment on this clone: The antigen it binds to is not known. Base-call qualities are not available, and no considerably larger clone is one nucleotide away.

CDR1 and CDR2, per the germline V gene, are KGHSH and LQKENI. The germline ends are 8 bases apart after V is trimmed by 3 bases and J by 0 bases. The CDR3 has 15 amino acids, counting the end cysteine and phenylalanine. CDR3 DNA only is kept here, 45 bases in frame from base 1. One collaborating source in Seattle enrolled patients during active infection and followed them longitudinally through the course of disease. Collaborating institutions collected whole blood in K2EDTA tubes following their own protocols. For TCRbeta analysis, collaborators shipped samples in one of three forms: frozen whole blood, isolated PBMCs, or DNA extracted from either of those sample types.

The chain is encoded by TRBV18 joined to TRBJ2-2; no D gene is confidently identified. The receptor comes from a woman aged 55-70 years with COVID-19, enrolled during active disease. Material for sequencing was peripheral blood. CDR3 loop: CASSPSPANTGELFF. The base sequence is TGTGCCAGCTCACCGAGCCCTGCGAACACCGGGGAGCTGTTTTTT. Extended through the reference TRBV18 and TRBJ2-2 proteins, this CDR3 yields the full variable domain: NAGVMQNPRHLVRRRGQEARLRCSPMKGHSHVYWYRQLPEEGLKFMVYLQKENIIDESGMPKERFSAEFPKEGPSILRIQQVVRGDSAAYFCASSPSPANTGELFFGEGSRLTVL.